Each of the 20 T cell receptor beta chains below was sequenced from the same sample in a study of shared clonotypes between healthy human individuals. TCRdb keeps only in-frame clones here, not all; method: immunoSEQ multiplex PCR. The sample yields over a million clones, roughly 74% seen once. Sequencing input: memory CD4+ T cells from PBMCs. Subset denoted: CD45RA-negative fraction. The receptor set was obtained from a man younger than 35 in good health. Some clones in this sample may be carry-over from other donors' samples.

The gene calls are TRBV4-1 and TRBJ2-1; TRBD2 matches 12 bases. Trimming at V came to 2 bases and at J to 4 bases, leaving 3 bases not matched to a gene. Germline CDR1 and CDR2: MGHRA and YSYEKL. The CDR3 runs to 16 residues. CDR3 sequence reads: CASSQPSGRAYNEQFF. In nucleotides, the CDR3 is TGCGCCAGCAGCCAACCTAGCGGGAGGGCATACAATGAGCAGTTCTTC.

The chain combines TRBV5-1 with TRBJ2-1; 11 bases are a match to TRBD2. This CDR3 has 20 residues. Trimming took 4 bases from V and 3 from J; bases not matched to a gene: 18. Per the germline V gene, CDR1 is SGHRS and CDR2 is YFSETQ. CDR3 DNA sequence: TGCGCCAGCAGCCCATATGGGGGTCTTAGCGGGAGGGAGGACTACAATGAGCAGTTCTTC. This translates into CASSPYGGLSGREDYNEQFF.

Remarks on this clone: The same CDR3 arises from other DNA sequences in this sample as well. V gene TRBV18 combines with J gene TRBJ1-5, with D uncertain. CDR1 is KGHSH, CDR2 LQKENI, per germline. V dropped 3 bases and J dropped 3 bases, with 6 bases sitting between them. This CDR3 is 13 amino acids long. CDR3 sequence reads: CASSPQPNQPQHF. CDR3 DNA sequence: TGTGCCAGCTCACCCCAGCCCAATCAGCCCCAGCATTTT.

V is TRBV6-6 and J is TRBJ2-7; TRBD2 might be the D (6 bases). In germline, CDR1 is MNHNY, CDR2 SVGAGI (reference sequence). The V end lost 2 bases, the J end lost 5 bases, and 16 bases lay between the germline ends. This CDR3 is 15 amino acids long. Here the CDR3 DNA reads TGTGCCAGCAGTTACAGGGCGGTGGAGGGGAACGAGCAGTACTTC. This translates into CASSYRAVEGNEQYF.

The CDR3 region is CASSPYQGDTIYF. CDR3 nucleotide sequence: TGTGCCAGCTCACCATATCAGGGAGACACCATATATTTT. The chain couples TRBV18 to TRBJ1-3, with TRBD1 as a possible D gene (5 bases). The germline gives CDR1 KGHSH, CDR2 LQKENI. CDR3 length equals 13 residues. V lost 2 bases to trimming and J lost 8 bases, with 10 bases between them.

The CDR3 loop is CASSLEGRVGYGYTF. The CDR3 coding sequence is TGTGCCAGCAGTTTAGAGGGCAGGGTGGGCTATGGCTACACCTTC. V is TRBV27 and J is TRBJ1-2; perhaps TRBD1 as D (5 bases). The V end lost 2 bases, the J end lost 4 bases, and 14 bases lay between the germline ends. Germline V gene data show CDR1 as MNHEY and CDR2 as SMNVEV (reference sequence). The CDR3 totals 15 residues.

This clone was seen only once. The chain recombines TRBV7-9 with TRBJ1-4, with TRBD1 as a possible D gene (6 bases). The CDR3 extends over 14 amino acids. V was pared by 6 bases and J by 6 bases, with 14 bases between. From germline, CDR1 is SEHNR and CDR2 FQNEAQ (reference sequence). The CDR3 sequence: CASRARGGDEKLFF. The CDR3 nucleotides are TGTGCCAGCAGGGCCAGGGGAGGAGATGAAAAACTGTTTTTT.

This chain uses TRBV25-1 with TRBJ1-5; D is possibly TRBD1 (5 bases). The V gene lost 6 bases and the J gene lost 3 bases, with 9 bases spanning the gap. Per germline, CDR1 MGHDK and CDR2 SYGVNS. The CDR3 length is 13 residues. The chain's CDR3 is CASRGQDNQPQHF. CDR3 DNA: TGTGCCAGCAGGGGGCAGGACAATCAGCCCCAGCATTTT.

The chain combines TRBV5-1 with TRBJ1-5; D remains ambiguous. V lost 4 bases and J lost 3, with 14 bases in between. This CDR3 comprises 15 residues. The germline CDR1 and CDR2 sequences are SGHRS and YFSETQ. The CDR3 spells CASSQEGSYNQPQHF. The CDR3 bases are TGCGCCAGCAGCCAAGAGGGCAGTTACAATCAGCCCCAGCATTTT.

As to this clone: With a far larger clone one base away, a read error is the likely cause. In the same sample, other DNA sequences code for this CDR3. The CDR3 region has the DNA TGTGCCAGCAGCTTTACAGCGAACACTGAAGCTTTCTTT. Amino acids: CASSFTANTEAFF. The chain combines TRBV7-9 with TRBJ1-1, with no clear D. The germline V and J ends were trimmed by 3 bases and 1 base, with 6 bases remaining between them. The CDR3 sequence is 13 residues long. CDR1 is SEHNR, CDR2 FQNEAQ, per germline (reference sequence).

About this clone: Other DNA sequences of this sample code for an identical CDR3. The gene calls are TRBV6-5 and TRBJ1-1; D is perhaps TRBD1 (6 bases). Per germline, CDR1 MNHEY and CDR2 SVGAGI. This CDR3 is built from 12 residues. V lost 7 bases and J lost 1, with 7 bases in between. The CDR3 DNA follows: TGTGCCAGCAAGACAGGGAACACTGAAGCTTTCTTT. It encodes CASKTGNTEAFF.

The rearrangement links TRBV28 to TRBJ1-5; TRBD1 agrees at 12 bases. The germline V gene encodes CDR1 MDHEN and CDR2 SYDVKM. V was pared by 0 bases and J by 4 bases, with 4 bases of the junction left unmatched. The CDR3 is 17 amino acids. CDR3 coding DNA: TGTGCCAGCAGTTTATGGGGGGGACAGGGGGCGAATCAGCCCCAGCATTTT. Protein: CASSLWGGQGANQPQHF.

This clone was seen a few times. The sample carries other DNA sequences with the same CDR3. DNA of the CDR3: TGTGCCAGCAGTTACCAAGGCAATCAGCCCCAGCATTTT. Encoded protein: CASSYQGNQPQHF. The chain couples TRBV6-6 to TRBJ1-5, with D uncertain. This CDR3 spans 13 amino acids. Germline V gene lookup returns CDR1 MNHNY and CDR2 SVGAGI (reference sequence). V was clipped by 2 bases and J by 2 bases, with 4 bases between them.

With regard to this clone: This same CDR3 is encoded by further DNA sequences in the sample. This chain links TRBV2 with TRBJ2-3; D gene unclear. V gave up 7 bases and J gave up 2 bases, with 10 bases separating them. CDR3 length equals 13 residues. Germline-derived CDR1 and CDR2 are SNHLY and FYNNEI. The CDR3 is CASTPDSTDTQYF. The CDR3 DNA reads as TGTGCCAGCACCCCGGATTCCACAGATACGCAGTATTTT.

This clone was recorded a few times. This chain uses TRBV30 with TRBJ2-5; 14 bases map to TRBD2. The CDR3 spans 16 residues. The V segment lost 8 bases and the J segment 5 bases; nucleotides outside the gene matches: 13. Germline V gives CDR1 GTSNPN, CDR2 SVGIG (reference sequence). This CDR3 reads CALVGTSGRLWETQYF. CDR3 coding DNA: TGTGCCCTTGTGGGGACTAGCGGGAGATTATGGGAGACCCAGTACTTC.

The chain joins TRBV28 to TRBJ2-7; 7 bases are a match to TRBD1. Trimming at V came to 6 bases and at J to 0 bases, leaving 8 bases not matched to a gene. Germline-derived CDR1 and CDR2 are MDHEN and SYDVKM. CDR3 length equals 15 residues. The CDR3 here is CASRSHGTVSYEQYF. CDR3 bases: TGTGCCAGCAGGTCGCACGGGACAGTCTCCTACGAGCAGTACTTC.

CDR3 loop: CASSVGTQYF. The CDR3 coding sequence is TGTGCCAGCTCCGTTGGTACGCAGTATTTT. The chain has TRBV2 and TRBJ2-3; D is unclear. The CDR3 length is 10 residues. The V gene's germline CDR1 is SNHLY and CDR2 FYNNEI. Between the trimmed V and J ends, which lost 8 bases and 8 bases, there was a span of 8 bases.

The gene calls are TRBV7-2 and TRBJ1-4; maybe TRBD1 (6 bases). The germline CDR1 and CDR2 sequences are SGHTA and FQGNSA. The germline V and J ends were trimmed by 3 bases and 6 bases, with 11 bases remaining between them. The CDR3 contains 14 residues. The CDR3 nucleotides are TGTGCCAGCAGCTTCTACAGGGTTGATGAAAAACTGTTTTTT. It translates to CASSFYRVDEKLFF.

The chain is built from TRBV4-1 and TRBJ2-3, with D perhaps being TRBD1 or TRBD2 (6 bases each). Trimming took off 0 bases at V and 5 bases at J, with 12 bases between the two ends. CDR3 length equals 15 residues. Germline V gene lookup returns CDR1 MGHRA and CDR2 YSYEKL. This CDR3 reads CASSQDPGARDTQYF. The CDR3 nucleotides read TGCGCCAGCAGCCAAGATCCGGGGGCGAGAGATACGCAGTATTTT.

The CDR3 DNA is TGTGCCAGCATCGAATGGGCTGGAAACACCATATATTTT. Protein sequence: CASIEWAGNTIYF. The chain is built from TRBV6-1 and TRBJ1-3; unclear D gene. Looked up from germline, CDR1 is MNHNS and CDR2 is SASEGT. The CDR3 has 13 residues. Trimming took off 7 bases at V and 2 bases at J, with 9 bases between the two ends.